The 3 T cell receptor beta chains presented below share a single source sample, sequenced in a study of T cells in Graves' hyperthyroidism and ophthalmopathy. RNA transcripts provided the source from which TCR beta CDR3 regions were amplified. HTBI primers were the set used in a first-round RT-PCR of the TCR CDR3. TCRdb re-called the multiplex PCR reads with MiXCR, one entry per CDR3 protein. Here the sample spans 550,000 to 650,000 distinct CDR3 sequences, about 14% being singletons. The material sequenced was blood. The receptors shown here come from a woman in her 40s with Graves' hyperthyroidism.

The chain joins TRBV19 to TRBJ1-5; 7 bases are shared with TRBD1. The CDR3 is made up of 15 amino acids. Germline trimming cut 5 bases from V and 4 bases from J; bases unmatched to any gene: 8. Germline V gene sequence: CDR1 LNHDA, CDR2 SQIVND (reference sequence). The CDR3 DNA follows: TGTGCCAGTAGTTCTCAGGGACAGAATAATCAGCCCCAGCATTTT. Encoded protein: CASSSQGQNNQPQHF.

This clonotype was counted ten times or more. V is TRBV7-8 and J is TRBJ2-1; 10 nucleotides match TRBD2. Trimming at V came to 6 bases and at J to 4 bases, leaving 9 bases not matched to a gene. Germline V lookup: CDR1 SGHVS, CDR2 FQNEAQ. CDR3 length: 16 residues. This CDR3 reads CASRAWGTSVYNEQFF. The CDR3, as DNA: TGTGCCAGCAGAGCTTGGGGGACTAGCGTTTACAATGAGCAGTTCTTC.

There are many counts of this clonotype. The chain uses TRBV20-1 and TRBJ2-7; possible D gene TRBD1, 6 bases. There are 16 residues in the CDR3. Germline V gives CDR1 DFQATT, CDR2 SNEGSKA (reference sequence). Between the trimmed V and J ends, which lost 1 base and 2 bases, there was a span of 18 bases. The CDR3 reads CSARALRGTSPYEQYF. The DNA of the CDR3 is TGCAGTGCTAGAGCTTTAAGGGGGACCTCACCCTACGAGCAGTACTTC.